A selection of T cell receptor beta chains follows, all from one sample in a study of CD8 T cells in Susac syndrome. One entry per CDR3 protein results from TCRdb running MiXCR on the immunoSEQ multiplex PCR reads. Here the sample spans 71,000 or so distinct CDR3 sequences, about 92% being singletons. The material sequenced was CD4+ T cells from PBMCs. The source of these receptors is a human donor with Susac syndrome. CDR3s include the opening cysteine and the closing phenylalanine or tryptophan. Each record gives: J gene, D gene, CDR3 length, V gene, clone size, CDR3 DNA, CDR3 protein. The D gene is left open where the match is weak. Clone size is stated in some rows and not others, as once, few, many or a class when expanded.

J gene: TRBJ2-1
D gene: -
CDR3 length: 16
V gene: TRBV7-3
clone size: -
CDR3 DNA: TGTGCCAGCAGCATCCAGGGTCCCGGGCTTGCTGATGAGCAGTTCTTC
CDR3 protein: CASSIQGPGLADEQFF

J gene: TRBJ2-5
D gene: -
CDR3 length: 17
V gene: TRBV18
clone size: -
CDR3 DNA: TGTGCCAGCTCACCACCGGGGAGACAGAGGAGTACGGAGACCCAGTACTTC
CDR3 protein: CASSPPGRQRSTETQYF

J gene: TRBJ1-1
D gene: -
CDR3 length: 12
V gene: TRBV5-6
clone size: -
CDR3 DNA: TGTGCCAGCAGCTTGGTAGACAGTGAAGCTTTCTTT
CDR3 protein: CASSLVDSEAFF

J gene: TRBJ1-2
D gene: -
CDR3 length: 12
V gene: TRBV6-4
clone size: -
CDR3 DNA: TGTGCCAGCAGCACTACAGGGACTGGCTACACCTTC
CDR3 protein: CASSTTGTGYTF

J gene: TRBJ1-2
D gene: TRBD1
CDR3 length: 15
V gene: TRBV11-2
clone size: once
CDR3 DNA: TGTGCCAGCAGGCAACCGGGACAGGGGTCCTATGGCTACACCTTC
CDR3 protein: CASRQPGQGSYGYTF

J gene: TRBJ2-7
D gene: -
CDR3 length: 13
V gene: TRBV5-6
clone size: -
CDR3 DNA: TGTGCCAGCAGCTCCGGGCCCAACTACGAGCAGTACTTC
CDR3 protein: CASSSGPNYEQYF

J gene: TRBJ2-3
D gene: -
CDR3 length: 15
V gene: TRBV6-2/TRBV6-3
clone size: -
CDR3 DNA: TGTGCCAGCAGTTTTCAGAGCCATAGCACAGATACGCAGTATTTT
CDR3 protein: CASSFQSHSTDTQYF

J gene: TRBJ2-5
D gene: -
CDR3 length: 13
V gene: TRBV20-1
clone size: -
CDR3 DNA: TGCAGTGCTAGAGGGGGGCCCACAGAGACCCAGTACTTC
CDR3 protein: CSARGGPTETQYF

J gene: TRBJ2-7
D gene: -
CDR3 length: 12
V gene: TRBV20-1
clone size: -
CDR3 DNA: TGCAGTGCTAGGGAGGGCTCCTACGAGCAGTACTTC
CDR3 protein: CSAREGSYEQYF

J gene: TRBJ1-3
D gene: -
CDR3 length: 14
V gene: TRBV30
clone size: -
CDR3 DNA: TGTGCCTGGAGAGCCGTGGCCTCTGGAAACACCATATATTTT
CDR3 protein: CAWRAVASGNTIYF

J gene: TRBJ2-7
D gene: -
CDR3 length: 12
V gene: TRBV3-1
clone size: -
CDR3 DNA: TGTGCCAGCAGCCAAGCGTACGCCGAGCAGTACTTC
CDR3 protein: CASSQAYAEQYF

J gene: TRBJ2-3
D gene: TRBD1
CDR3 length: 16
V gene: TRBV5-4
clone size: once
CDR3 DNA: TGTGCCAGCAGCTTAGGACAGGGGGCAACGTTAGATACGCAGTATTTT
CDR3 protein: CASSLGQGATLDTQYF

J gene: TRBJ2-3
D gene: -
CDR3 length: 15
V gene: TRBV4-1
clone size: -
CDR3 DNA: TGCGCCAGCAGCCAGCCCGGTCGTCCTCGAGATACGCAGTATTTT
CDR3 protein: CASSQPGRPRDTQYF

J gene: TRBJ2-5
D gene: -
CDR3 length: 16
V gene: TRBV7-2
clone size: -
CDR3 DNA: TGTGCCAGCAGCCTGGGGGTGGCTAGCGATGTGGAGACCCAGTACTTC
CDR3 protein: CASSLGVASDVETQYF

J gene: TRBJ1-1
D gene: -
CDR3 length: 13
V gene: TRBV4-2
clone size: -
CDR3 DNA: TGTGCCAGCAGCCAAGAGGTCGGGGGACAAGCTTTCTTT
CDR3 protein: CASSQEVGGQAFF

J gene: TRBJ2-7
D gene: -
CDR3 length: 15
V gene: TRBV5-5
clone size: -
CDR3 DNA: TGTGCCAGCAGCTCCCGGGACACGGAATCCTACGAGCAGTACTTC
CDR3 protein: CASSSRDTESYEQYF

J gene: TRBJ1-1
D gene: TRBD1
CDR3 length: 16
V gene: TRBV19
clone size: -
CDR3 DNA: TGTGCCAGTAGTATGCATCCGGGACAGGACCTAATTGAAGCTTTCTTT
CDR3 protein: CASSMHPGQDLIEAFF

J gene: TRBJ2-1
D gene: -
CDR3 length: 11
V gene: TRBV7-9
clone size: -
CDR3 DNA: TGTGCCAGCAGCCCCTGGGATGAGCAGTTCTTC
CDR3 protein: CASSPWDEQFF

J gene: TRBJ2-7
D gene: -
CDR3 length: 14
V gene: TRBV9
clone size: -
CDR3 DNA: TGTGCCAGCAGCGTAGGATCTTCATCCTACGAGCAGTACTTC
CDR3 protein: CASSVGSSSYEQYF

J gene: TRBJ2-7
D gene: -
CDR3 length: 14
V gene: TRBV5-1
clone size: -
CDR3 DNA: TGCGCCAGCAGCCCCGAACAGAGCTCCTACGAGCAGTACTTC
CDR3 protein: CASSPEQSSYEQYF

J gene: TRBJ1-1
D gene: -
CDR3 length: 15
V gene: TRBV19
clone size: -
CDR3 DNA: TGTGCCAGTAGTATGAGACCGGCCTGGGACACTGAAGCTTTCTTT
CDR3 protein: CASSMRPAWDTEAFF

J gene: TRBJ1-2
D gene: TRBD1
CDR3 length: 13
V gene: TRBV5-8
clone size: -
CDR3 DNA: TGTGCCAGCAGCTGGGGACAGTTAAGTGGCTACACCTTC
CDR3 protein: CASSWGQLSGYTF

J gene: TRBJ2-2
D gene: -
CDR3 length: 16
V gene: TRBV4-2
clone size: once
CDR3 DNA: TGTGCCAGCAGCCAAGGCGAGGGGTCGAACACCGGGGAGCTGTTTTTT
CDR3 protein: CASSQGEGSNTGELFF

J gene: TRBJ1-1
D gene: -
CDR3 length: 13
V gene: TRBV7-9
clone size: -
CDR3 DNA: TGTGCCAGCAGAGCCAGGGGTGGGCCCGAAGCTTTCTTT
CDR3 protein: CASRARGGPEAFF

J gene: TRBJ1-2
D gene: -
CDR3 length: 11
V gene: TRBV7-9
clone size: -
CDR3 DNA: TGTGCCAGCAGACAGGCCGCGGGCTACACCTTC
CDR3 protein: CASRQAAGYTF

J gene: TRBJ2-5
D gene: -
CDR3 length: 13
V gene: TRBV30
clone size: -
CDR3 DNA: TGTGCCTGGAGTCACAGGCCTGACGAGACCCAGTACTTC
CDR3 protein: CAWSHRPDETQYF

J gene: TRBJ1-2
D gene: -
CDR3 length: 14
V gene: TRBV7-2
clone size: -
CDR3 DNA: TGTGCCAGCAGCCTGACGGGAACTAACATTGGCTACACCTTC
CDR3 protein: CASSLTGTNIGYTF

J gene: TRBJ1-5
D gene: TRBD1
CDR3 length: 13
V gene: TRBV10-3
clone size: -
CDR3 DNA: TGTGCCATCAATGACAGGGAAGATCAGCCCCAGCATTTT
CDR3 protein: CAINDREDQPQHF

J gene: TRBJ2-5
D gene: TRBD1
CDR3 length: 13
V gene: TRBV29-1
clone size: once
CDR3 DNA: TGCAGCGTCCCGGGACAGAACCAAGAGACCCAGTACTTC
CDR3 protein: CSVPGQNQETQYF

J gene: TRBJ1-1
D gene: TRBD1
CDR3 length: 17
V gene: TRBV9
clone size: -
CDR3 DNA: TGTGCCAGCAGCGTAGGTTTCCAGGGGGACGGGAACACTGAAGCTTTCTTT
CDR3 protein: CASSVGFQGDGNTEAFF

J gene: TRBJ1-4
D gene: -
CDR3 length: 16
V gene: TRBV7-2
clone size: -
CDR3 DNA: TGTGCCAGCAGCTTACAACAGGTTTCAACTAATGAAAAACTGTTTTTT
CDR3 protein: CASSLQQVSTNEKLFF

J gene: TRBJ1-1
D gene: -
CDR3 length: 12
V gene: TRBV6-2/TRBV6-3
clone size: -
CDR3 DNA: TGTGCCAGCAGGGCGACTTGGACTGAAGCTTTCTTT
CDR3 protein: CASRATWTEAFF

J gene: TRBJ2-7
D gene: TRBD1
CDR3 length: 14
V gene: TRBV6-5
clone size: -
CDR3 DNA: TGTGCCAGCAGCGATCCGGGACAGAACTACGAGCAGTACTTC
CDR3 protein: CASSDPGQNYEQYF